The rows below give T cell receptor beta chains drawn from one sample of a study of regulatory T cells in long-lasting Graves disease. TCRdb ran MiXCR on the multiplex PCR reads and lists one entry per CDR3 protein. The sample yields roughly 450,000 distinct CDR3 sequences, 20% seen once. Sequenced here: peripheral blood mononuclear cells (PBMCs), sampled when the disease was refractory, from a patient treated with antithyroid drugs. The receptors were sampled from a female donor with Graves disease. The CDR3 runs from the conserved cysteine through the conserved F or W.

v_call,j_call,cdr3_aa
TRBV2,TRBJ2-7,CASSDGRGSHEQYF
TRBV11-2,TRBJ2-2,CASSFFLAPDTGELFF
TRBV19,TRBJ2-1,CASSGSLAGSYNEQFF
TRBV6-2/TRBV6-3,TRBJ2-1,CASSPRTSGSRDNEQFF
TRBV5-1,TRBJ1-1,CASSPGQPGKAEAFF
TRBV9,TRBJ2-7,CASSVGTGVLDEQYF
TRBV5-4,TRBJ2-7,CASNTYNRGEQYF
TRBV7-9,TRBJ1-1,CAGSLQPFQAFF
TRBV10-3,TRBJ2-1,CAIAEGLGYNEQFF
TRBV18,TRBJ1-1,CASSPEFGDTEAFF
TRBV9,TRBJ1-6,CASSVGTGGSSDNSPLHF
TRBV28,TRBJ2-1,CASSLPTGSYNEQFF
TRBV20-1,TRBJ1-5,CSARAGAQPNQPQHF
TRBV5-6,TRBJ2-2,CASSPWSGLAGETGELFF
TRBV28,TRBJ1-2,CASRVTALDGYTF
TRBV28,TRBJ2-7,CASSTIRQQYF
TRBV7-2,TRBJ2-7,CASSLAGQGANLFYEQYF
TRBV7-4,TRBJ1-1,CASSLNRARLNTEAFF
TRBV5-4,TRBJ2-7,CASSLGYDSPYEQYF
TRBV27,TRBJ1-5,CASSFRVNQPQQF
TRBV20-1,TRBJ2-4,CSARGSQGLAGGRVIQYF
TRBV15,TRBJ2-7,CATSPRQGIYEQYF
TRBV27,TRBJ1-1,CAGSLNRGTEAFF
TRBV29-1,TRBJ1-4,CSVSEGTTNEKLFF
TRBV27,TRBJ1-1,CASSLLIGGVGFETLNTEAFF
TRBV11-2,TRBJ2-1,CASNLYGGNEQFF
TRBV19,TRBJ2-1,CASSIGPLIFADSYNEQFF
TRBV28,TRBJ2-2,CASTLGQGRTGELFF
TRBV6-1,TRBJ2-5,CASGQTGYQYF
TRBV30,TRBJ2-7,CAWRGSTYEQYF
TRBV7-9,TRBJ2-3,CASSLGTSGRSDTQYF
TRBV6-6,TRBJ2-7,CASSYSTGGGYEQYF
TRBV20-1,TRBJ2-1,CSARDLGTSTEQFF
TRBV7-9,TRBJ2-2,CASSSSVDSTGELFF
TRBV5-1,TRBJ2-5,CASSLSWAETQYF